This record concerns one T cell receptor beta chain sequence. The source of the sample is a study of blood T cell repertoires in COVID-19. Overall study: Samples representing acute and convalescent COVID-19 were sourced from the United States, Italy and Spain. Nucleic acid was either cDNA or gDNA, and it came from T cells, B-cell-depleted T cells, or PBMCs.

The CDR3 spans 12 residues. Trimming pared 4 bases from V and 5 bases from J, leaving 7 bases between. CDR1 KGHDR and CDR2 SFDVKD come from the germline V gene. Data came from immunoSEQ multiplex PCR; TCRdb stores just in-frame clones and leaves some out. The data contain some 150,000 clones, roughly 88% of them singletons. The receptor's source is a woman between 45 and 65 years old with acute or convalescent COVID-19. The chain joins TRBV24-1 to TRBJ1-1, with D possibly TRBD1 on 6 matching bases. The material sequenced was peripheral blood. The CDR3 is CATSERGTEAFF. The CDR3 DNA reads as TGTGCCACCAGTGAAAGGGGGACTGAAGCTTTCTTT.